The rows below give T cell receptor beta chains drawn from one sample of a study of T cell responses to AZD1222 COVID-19 vaccine. The data were produced by immunoSEQ multiplex PCR, yet TCRdb's version contains in-frame clones alone and is incomplete. The sample lists 100,000 to 150,000 clones, 75% to 95% occurring once. The sequences come from peripheral blood, collected 28 days after the second AZD1222 dose. Every receptor here comes from an adult who received the AZD1222 COVID-19 vaccine. Both conserved end residues are part of each CDR3. Fields, in order: D gene, V gene, J gene, CDR3 DNA, CDR3 protein. D genes are given only for firm matches.

d_call: -
v_call: TRBV5-1
j_call: TRBJ2-1
cdr3_nt: TGCGCCAGCAGCTTGGATCTAGAATATGAGCAGTTCTTC
cdr3_aa: CASSLDLEYEQFF

d_call: TRBD2
v_call: TRBV24-1
j_call: TRBJ2-3
cdr3_nt: TGTGCCACCAGTGATGAAACTAGCGGGATGCCGCCTAGCACAGATACGCAGTATTTT
cdr3_aa: CATSDETSGMPPSTDTQYF

d_call: TRBD2
v_call: TRBV7-2
j_call: TRBJ2-1
cdr3_nt: TGTGCCAGCAGCCCCACTAGCGGATATGAGCAGTTCTTC
cdr3_aa: CASSPTSGYEQFF

d_call: -
v_call: TRBV6-1
j_call: TRBJ2-1
cdr3_nt: TGTGCCAGCAGTGAGAACAGCGCCCTTTACAATGAGCAGTTCTTC
cdr3_aa: CASSENSALYNEQFF

d_call: TRBD2
v_call: TRBV28
j_call: TRBJ2-3
cdr3_nt: TGTGCCAGCAGCCTTAGCGGGTTGGGCACAGATACGCAGTATTTT
cdr3_aa: CASSLSGLGTDTQYF

d_call: -
v_call: TRBV9
j_call: TRBJ1-1
cdr3_nt: TGTGCCAGCTCTGTAGGGTTAGAGACTGAAGCTTTCTTT
cdr3_aa: CASSVGLETEAFF

d_call: -
v_call: TRBV19
j_call: TRBJ1-2
cdr3_nt: TGTGCCAGTAGTATACCCCCGGAAAACTATGGCTACACCTTC
cdr3_aa: CASSIPPENYGYTF

d_call: -
v_call: TRBV5-1
j_call: TRBJ1-1
cdr3_nt: TGCGCCAGCAGCTTTAATCAGGGTGGGACTGAAGCTTTCTTT
cdr3_aa: CASSFNQGGTEAFF

d_call: TRBD1
v_call: TRBV10-2
j_call: TRBJ1-4
cdr3_nt: TGCGCCAGCAGAGCCGGGACAGGGAGGGATGAAAAACTGTTTTTT
cdr3_aa: CASRAGTGRDEKLFF

d_call: -
v_call: TRBV4-1
j_call: TRBJ2-5
cdr3_nt: TGCGCCAGCAGCCGAACTAGGGGGGAGACCCAGTACTTC
cdr3_aa: CASSRTRGETQYF